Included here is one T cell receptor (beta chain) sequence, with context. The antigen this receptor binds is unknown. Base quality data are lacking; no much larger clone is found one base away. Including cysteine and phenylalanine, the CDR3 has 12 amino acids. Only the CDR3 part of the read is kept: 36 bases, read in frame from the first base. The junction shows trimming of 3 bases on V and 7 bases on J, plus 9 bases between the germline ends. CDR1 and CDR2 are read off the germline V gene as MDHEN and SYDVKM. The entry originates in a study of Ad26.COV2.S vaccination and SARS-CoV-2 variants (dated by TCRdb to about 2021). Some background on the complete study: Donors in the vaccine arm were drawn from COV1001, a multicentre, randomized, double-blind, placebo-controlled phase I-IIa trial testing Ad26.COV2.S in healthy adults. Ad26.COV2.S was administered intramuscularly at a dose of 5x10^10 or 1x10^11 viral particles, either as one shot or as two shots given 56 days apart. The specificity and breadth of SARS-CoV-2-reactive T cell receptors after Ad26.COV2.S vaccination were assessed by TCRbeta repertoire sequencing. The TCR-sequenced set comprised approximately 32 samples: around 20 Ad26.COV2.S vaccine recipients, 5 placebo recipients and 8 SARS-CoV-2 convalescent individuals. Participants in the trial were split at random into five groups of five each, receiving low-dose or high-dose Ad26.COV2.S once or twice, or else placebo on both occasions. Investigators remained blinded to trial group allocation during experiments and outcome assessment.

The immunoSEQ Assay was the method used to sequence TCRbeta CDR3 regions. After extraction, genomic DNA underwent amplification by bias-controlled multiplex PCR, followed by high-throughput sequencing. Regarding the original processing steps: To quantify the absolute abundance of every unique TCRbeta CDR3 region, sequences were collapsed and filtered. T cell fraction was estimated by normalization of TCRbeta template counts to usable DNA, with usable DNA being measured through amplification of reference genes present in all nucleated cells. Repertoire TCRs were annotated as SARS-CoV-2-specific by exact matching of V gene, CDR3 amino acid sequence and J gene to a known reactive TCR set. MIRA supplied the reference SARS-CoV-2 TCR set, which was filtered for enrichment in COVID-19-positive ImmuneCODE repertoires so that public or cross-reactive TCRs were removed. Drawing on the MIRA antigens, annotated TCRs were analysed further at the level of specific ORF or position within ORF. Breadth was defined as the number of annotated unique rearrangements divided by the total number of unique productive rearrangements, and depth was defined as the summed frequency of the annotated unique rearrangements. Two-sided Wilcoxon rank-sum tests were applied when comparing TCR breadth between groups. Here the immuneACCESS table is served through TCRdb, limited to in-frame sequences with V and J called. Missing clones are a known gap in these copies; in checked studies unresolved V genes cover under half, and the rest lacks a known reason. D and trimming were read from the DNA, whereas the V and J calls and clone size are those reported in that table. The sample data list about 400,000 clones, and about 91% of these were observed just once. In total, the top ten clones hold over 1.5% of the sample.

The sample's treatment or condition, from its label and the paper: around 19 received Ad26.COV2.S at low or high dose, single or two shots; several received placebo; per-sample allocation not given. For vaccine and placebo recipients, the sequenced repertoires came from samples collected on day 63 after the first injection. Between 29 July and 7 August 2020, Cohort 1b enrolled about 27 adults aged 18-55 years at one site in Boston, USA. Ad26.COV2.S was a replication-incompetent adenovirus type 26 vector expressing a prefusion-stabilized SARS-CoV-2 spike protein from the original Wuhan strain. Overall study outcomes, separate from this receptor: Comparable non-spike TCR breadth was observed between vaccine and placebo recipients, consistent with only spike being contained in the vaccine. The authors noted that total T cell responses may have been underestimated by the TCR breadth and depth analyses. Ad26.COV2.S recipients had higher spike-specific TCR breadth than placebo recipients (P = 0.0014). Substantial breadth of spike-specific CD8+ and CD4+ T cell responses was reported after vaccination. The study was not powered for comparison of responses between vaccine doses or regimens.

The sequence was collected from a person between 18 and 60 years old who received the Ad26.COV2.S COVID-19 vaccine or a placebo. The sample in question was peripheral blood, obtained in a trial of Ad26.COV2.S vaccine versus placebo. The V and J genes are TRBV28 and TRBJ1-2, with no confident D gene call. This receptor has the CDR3 CASSLGSSGYTF. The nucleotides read TGTGCCAGCAGTTTGGGGTCTAGTGGCTACACCTTC.